A single TCR beta chain is shown here with its context. This sample stems from a study of identifying expanded T cells in peripheral blood. Collection occurred without any documented infections or immune events in donors. This CDR3 region has 16 residues. The V end lost 0 bases, the J end lost 5 bases, and 16 bases lay between the germline ends. Germline assignment: CDR1 SGHTA and CDR2 FQGNSA. Method: immunoSEQ multiplex PCR; TCRdb's copy keeps in-frame clones and lacks some. The repertoire consists of around 94,000 clones, with about 91% occurring once and the leading ten covering over 12%. The rearrangement uses TRBV7-2 and TRBJ2-5; the D is unclear. Sequencing was performed on blood. The sequence was obtained from a person between 18 and 75 years old in good health. In DNA, the CDR3 is TGTGCCAGCAGCTTAGCGGGTCACCCACGGTGGGAGACCCAGTACTTC. Protein product: CASSLAGHPRWETQYF. The whole variable domain, remainder taken from reference TRBV7-2 and TRBJ2-5, is GAGVSQSPSNKVTEKGKDVELRCDPISGHTALYWYRQSLGQGLEFLIYFQGNSAPDKSGLPSDRFSAERTGGSVSTLTIQRTQQEDSAVYLCASSLAGHPRWETQYFGPGTRLLVL.